This T cell receptor beta chain emerged from a study of control samples from healthy donors and cancer patients. The protocol was immunoSEQ multiplex PCR, while the TCRdb copy is restricted to in-frame clones and leaves out a portion. The sample includes over 120,000 clones, more than 90% of them seen just once. This CDR3 has 13 residues. Germline V CDR1 and CDR2: LNHDA, SQIVND (reference sequence). The V end lost 5 bases, the J end lost 0 bases, and 7 bases lay between the germline ends. Only one count was recorded for this clone. J is TRBJ1-1 and V is TRBV19; the D is unclear. The source of this sequence is a man under 40 in good health. Sample: blood. CDR3 in DNA: TGTGCCAGTAGTCCACAGATGAACACTGAAGCTTTCTTT. Translation gives CASSPQMNTEAFF.